The 16 T cell receptor beta chains given below trace back to one sample, sequenced in a study of cytomegalovirus exposure and HLA in healthy donors. TCRdb keeps only in-frame clones here, not all; method: immunoSEQ multiplex PCR. There are about 170,000 clones in the sample; roughly nine tenths occur only once, and about 5.8% lies in the top ten. Material for sequencing was PBMCs. These receptors all come from a woman aged 25-40 years in good health and CMV-seronegative.

This clone was detected once. This chain joins TRBV19 and TRBJ2-1; 8 positions match TRBD1. J was trimmed by 8 bases and V by 3 bases; bases with no gene match: 3. The CDR3 contains 13 residues. Germline V gene data show CDR1 as LNHDA and CDR2 as SQIVND (reference sequence). The CDR3 DNA reads TGTGCCAGTAGTATTGGACAGGGAGATGAGCAGTTCTTC. Residues: CASSIGQGDEQFF. Looking up the rest from reference TRBV19 and TRBJ2-1 gives the full variable domain: DGGITQSPKYLFRKEGQNVTLSCEQNLNHDAMYWYRQDPGQGLRLIYYSQIVNDFQKGDIAEGYSVSREKKESFPLTVTSAQKNPTAFYLCASSIGQGDEQFFGPGTRLTVL.

This clone has more than one count but fewer than ten. The V gene is TRBV19, the J gene TRBJ2-7, with 8 bases fitting TRBD1. The CDR3 totals 17 residues. With 0 bases clipped from V and 4 bases from J, the junction kept 11 bases outside the gene matches. Germline-derived CDR1 and CDR2 are LNHDA and SQIVND (reference sequence). The CDR3 DNA reads as TGTGCCAGTAGTATAGAGTTCCGACAGGGGATGAGGTACGAGCAGTACTTC. It codes for CASSIEFRQGMRYEQYF.

This clone appeared a few times. The rearrangement links TRBV11-2 to TRBJ2-7; D unresolved. Germline CDR1 SGHAT, CDR2 FQNNGV. The CDR3 loop spans 14 amino acids. V was trimmed by 2 bases and J by 4 bases, leaving 12 bases between them. The chain's CDR3 is CASSLTVTEYEQYF. The CDR3 coding sequence is TGTGCCAGCAGCTTAACAGTCACTGAGTACGAGCAGTACTTC.

J is TRBJ2-2 and V is TRBV5-5; TRBD1 matches 8 bases. CDR1 is SGHKS, CDR2 YYEKEE, per germline (reference sequence). V trimming: 1 base; J trimming: 4 bases; junction bases outside the gene matches: 6. The CDR3 totals 16 residues. CDR3 in amino acids: CASSLSQGGSTGELFF. DNA of the CDR3: TGTGCCAGCAGCTTGTCACAGGGGGGAAGCACCGGGGAGCTGTTTTTT.

The gene calls are TRBV7-2 and TRBJ2-7, with D hard to call. V lost 3 bases and J lost 2, with 14 bases in between. Germline V CDR1 and CDR2: SGHTA, FQGNSA. The CDR3 covers 15 residues. CDR3 protein: CASSLAGLMTYEQYF. CDR3 coding DNA: TGTGCCAGCAGCTTGGCTGGATTAATGACCTACGAGCAGTACTTC.

This sequence joins TRBV27 and TRBJ2-3, with 8 positions matching TRBD2. The germline gives CDR1 MNHEY, CDR2 SMNVEV (reference sequence). V gave up 4 bases and J gave up 0 bases; unmatched junction bases: 15. This CDR3 comprises 19 residues. The CDR3 spells CASSSQESGGTPSTDTQYF. CDR3 in DNA: TGTGCCAGCAGTTCCCAGGAAAGCGGGGGTACTCCTAGCACAGATACGCAGTATTTT.

The chain is built from TRBV19 and TRBJ1-1, with D possibly matching TRBD1 (5 bases). The germline CDR1 and CDR2 sequences are LNHDA and SQIVND (reference sequence). The germline V and J ends were trimmed by 7 bases and 7 bases, with 10 bases remaining between them. The CDR3 extends over 11 amino acids. The chain's CDR3 is CASTHGGEAFF. CDR3 coding DNA: TGTGCCAGTACCCATGGGGGTGAAGCTTTCTTT.

About this clone itself: The DNA is omitted, as the CDR3 cannot be located on it reliably, and the CDR3 follows TCRdb's listing. This chain connects TRBV30 to TRBJ1-2; the table names TRBD1, a call not compared with the DNA. Germline assignment: CDR1 GTSNPN and CDR2 SVGIG (reference sequence). The CDR3 spans 12 residues, counting both ends. CDR3 amino acids: CAWSLQYFGYTF.

V gene TRBV28 combines with J gene TRBJ2-5, with D maybe TRBD2 (7 bases). V was pared by 7 bases and J by 0 bases, with 12 bases between. CDR1 is MDHEN, CDR2 SYDVKM, per germline. The length of the CDR3 is 14 residues. The CDR3 here is CASIRGGYQETQYF. Here the CDR3 DNA reads TGTGCCAGCATTAGGGGGGGGTACCAAGAGACCCAGTACTTC.

The V call is TRBV5-6, the J call TRBJ2-7; a weak D match, TRBD1 (6 bases). Trimming shortened V by 0 bases and J by 7 bases, and 11 bases separated the two germline ends. Germline values: CDR1 SGHDT, CDR2 YYEEEE. The CDR3 contains 13 residues. CDR3 DNA sequence: TGTGCCAGCAGCTTGGAGGGGGTCGGGGAGCAGTACTTC. Translated: CASSLEGVGEQYF. The whole variable domain, filled in from reference TRBV5-6 and TRBJ2-7, reads DAGVTQSPTHLIKTRGQQVTLRCSPKSGHDTVSWYQQALGQGPQFIFQYYEEEERQRGNFPDRFSGHQFPNYSSELNVNALLLGDSALYLCASSLEGVGEQYFGPGTRLTVT.

This chain uses TRBV5-4 with TRBJ2-3; TRBD1 matches 7 bases. V shed 1 base, J shed 4 bases, and the junction held 3 bases outside the gene matches. CDR1 and CDR2 from the germline V gene are SGHNT and YYREEE (reference sequence). CDR3 length equals 14 residues. Written as DNA, the CDR3 is TGTGCCAGCAGCTTGTCGGGACAGCCAGATACGCAGTATTTT. Translating it yields CASSLSGQPDTQYF.

This sequence joins TRBV5-5 and TRBJ1-1; D is unclear. V lost 0 bases and J lost 5, with 11 bases in between. Germline CDR1 is SGHKS and CDR2 is YYEKEE (reference sequence). This CDR3 spans 14 amino acids. The CDR3 reads CASSLDGLRTEAFF. CDR3 DNA sequence: TGTGCCAGCAGCTTGGATGGGCTCCGGACTGAAGCTTTCTTT.

This chain joins TRBV18 and TRBJ1-2; TRBD1 matches at 7 bases. This CDR3 has 14 residues. Germline CDR1 and CDR2: KGHSH and LQKENI. V lost 5 bases and J lost 3; bases outside the gene matches: 6. DNA for the CDR3: TGTGCCAGCTCAATGGCCAGGGGGGACTATGGCTACACCTTC. It codes for CASSMARGDYGYTF.

The V call is TRBV6-5, the J call TRBJ1-2; D uncertain. CDR1 and CDR2 from the germline V gene are MNHEY and SVGAGI. The CDR3 totals 15 residues. V shed 6 bases and J shed 4 bases, with 18 bases lying between them. The CDR3 is CASSQKPQNPYGYTF. For the CDR3, the DNA is TGTGCCAGCAGCCAGAAACCGCAGAATCCCTATGGCTACACCTTC.

The rearrangement joins TRBV6-6 to TRBJ2-7, with 10 positions matching TRBD1. Trimming removed 2 bases from V and 4 bases from J; junction bases left unmatched: 5. The CDR3 runs to 15 residues. The germline V gene encodes CDR1 MNHNY and CDR2 SVGAGI (reference sequence). This chain's CDR3 is CASSYARDRGYEQYF. As DNA, the CDR3 is TGTGCCAGCAGTTACGCCCGGGACAGGGGTTACGAGCAGTACTTC.

The chain links TRBV27 to TRBJ1-1, with D uncertain. The CDR3 loop spans 13 amino acids. Germline loops: CDR1 MNHEY, CDR2 SMNVEV (reference sequence). V was clipped by 5 bases and J by 5 bases, with 12 bases between them. The CDR3 DNA is TGTGCCAGCAGTCCACCGGGCCAGACTGAAGCTTTCTTT. Residues: CASSPPGQTEAFF.